This entry concerns a single TCR beta chain. This entry comes from a study of blood T cell repertoires in COVID-19. At the level of the study: The United States, Italy and Spain supplied acute and convalescent COVID-19 samples. The analysed material was cDNA or gDNA that came from T cells, B-cell-depleted T cells, or PBMCs.

The data were produced by immunoSEQ multiplex PCR, yet TCRdb's version contains in-frame clones alone and is incomplete. The table lists 120,000 to 150,000 clones, 85% to 90% of them singletons. Sequenced: peripheral blood. This TCR was sampled from an older woman with acute or convalescent COVID-19.

CDR3 coding DNA: TGTGCCAGCAGCCCCCGGGACAGGGGGCGCGGGGATTCACCCCTCCACTTT. Translated: CASSPRDRGRGDSPLHF. The rearrangement joins TRBV11-3 to TRBJ1-6; 12 bases are a match to TRBD1. CDR1 and CDR2 from the germline V gene are SGHNT and YENEEA. The V and J ends lost 5 bases and 8 bases, in that order; junction bases with no gene match: 10. The CDR3 contains 17 residues.